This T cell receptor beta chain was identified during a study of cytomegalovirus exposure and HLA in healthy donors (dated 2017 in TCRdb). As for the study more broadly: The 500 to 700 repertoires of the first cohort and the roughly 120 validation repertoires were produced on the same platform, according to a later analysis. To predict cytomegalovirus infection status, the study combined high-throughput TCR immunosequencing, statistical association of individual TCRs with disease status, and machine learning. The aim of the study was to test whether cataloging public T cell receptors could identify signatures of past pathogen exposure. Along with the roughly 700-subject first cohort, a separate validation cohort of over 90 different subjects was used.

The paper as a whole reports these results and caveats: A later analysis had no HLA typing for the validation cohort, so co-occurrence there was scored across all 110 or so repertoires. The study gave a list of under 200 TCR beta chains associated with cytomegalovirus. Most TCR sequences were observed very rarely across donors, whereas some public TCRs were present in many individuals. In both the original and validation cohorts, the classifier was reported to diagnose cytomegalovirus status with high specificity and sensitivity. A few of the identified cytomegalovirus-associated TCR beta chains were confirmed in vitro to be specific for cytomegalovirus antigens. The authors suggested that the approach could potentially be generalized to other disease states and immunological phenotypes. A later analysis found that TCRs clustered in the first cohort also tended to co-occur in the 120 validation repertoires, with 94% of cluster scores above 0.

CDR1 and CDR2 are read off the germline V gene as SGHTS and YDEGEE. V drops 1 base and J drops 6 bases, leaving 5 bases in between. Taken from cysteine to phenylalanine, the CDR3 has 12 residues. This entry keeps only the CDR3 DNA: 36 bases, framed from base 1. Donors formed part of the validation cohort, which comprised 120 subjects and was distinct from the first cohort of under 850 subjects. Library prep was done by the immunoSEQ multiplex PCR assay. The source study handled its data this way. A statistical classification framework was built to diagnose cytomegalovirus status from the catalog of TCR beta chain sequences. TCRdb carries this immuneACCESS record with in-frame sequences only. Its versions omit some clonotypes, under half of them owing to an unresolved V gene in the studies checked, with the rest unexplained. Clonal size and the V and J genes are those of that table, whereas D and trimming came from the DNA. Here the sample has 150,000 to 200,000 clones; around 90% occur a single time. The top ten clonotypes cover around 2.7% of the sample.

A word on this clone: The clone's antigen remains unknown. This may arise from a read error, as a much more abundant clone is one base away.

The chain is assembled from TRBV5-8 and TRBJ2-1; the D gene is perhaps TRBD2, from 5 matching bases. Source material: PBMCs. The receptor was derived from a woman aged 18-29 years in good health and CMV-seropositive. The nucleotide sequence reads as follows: TGTGCCAGCAGCTTGAGCGGCAATGAGCAGTTCTTC. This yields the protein CASSLSGNEQFF.